One sample yielded the 24 T cell receptor beta chains listed below, sequenced in a study of a mutant IDH1 vaccine in newly diagnosed glioma. Libraries were prepared by immunoSEQ multiplex PCR; TCRdb keeps only in-frame clonotypes and omits some of them. The sample shows roughly 15,000 clones, roughly nine tenths of them seen only once. Time point of the sample: baseline, week 1 (first vaccination visit). Treatment specified: pre-vaccination baseline after standard-of-care therapy. Sequences were derived from PBMCs, sampled from a glioma patient treated with radiotherapy, temozolomide or both. The origin of the receptors is a woman aged 40 to 55 with glioma. Some clones in this sample may be carry-over from other donors' samples.

V and J are TRBV7-9 and TRBJ2-1; D ambiguous. Germline CDR1 SEHNR, CDR2 FQNEAQ (reference sequence). This CDR3 contains 16 residues. V was trimmed by 4 bases and J by 7 bases, leaving 20 bases between them. The CDR3 DNA is TGTGCCAGCAGCTCGCCCGACTCTACCCTGGGAAATGAGCAGTTCTTC. Amino acid sequence: CASSSPDSTLGNEQFF.

The V and J genes are TRBV27 and TRBJ2-7, with 13 nucleotides matching TRBD2. Germline loops: CDR1 MNHEY, CDR2 SMNVEV (reference sequence). The CDR3 runs to 18 residues. The V segment lost 3 bases and the J segment 7 bases; nucleotides outside the gene matches: 15. The CDR3 DNA is TGTGCCAGCAGTTTTACCGATCGGACTAGCGGGAGTAGTACGGAGCAGTACTTC. Translated: CASSFTDRTSGSSTEQYF.

This chain links TRBV19 with TRBJ1-2; D is unresolved. The germline CDR1 and CDR2 sequences are LNHDA and SQIVND (reference sequence). The CDR3 has 13 residues. V was cut by 3 bases and J by 1 base, with 6 bases left in between. CDR3 sequence: CASSIKINYGYTF. CDR3 bases: TGTGCCAGTAGTATTAAGATTAACTATGGCTACACCTTC.

V is TRBV6-5 and J is TRBJ1-4, with D perhaps TRBD1 (6 bases). The CDR3 sequence is 15 residues long. V lost 1 base, J lost 8 bases, and 14 bases lay in between. From germline, CDR1 is MNHEY and CDR2 SVGAGI. The CDR3 is CASSYFRGAREKLFF. In DNA form, the CDR3 reads TGTGCCAGCAGTTACTTTCGGGGGGCAAGAGAAAAACTGTTTTTT.

The J gene is TRBJ1-4, the V gene TRBV27, with 9 bases matching TRBD1. The V and J ends lost 8 bases and 5 bases, in that order; junction bases with no gene match: 9. CDR1 and CDR2 (germline): MNHEY, SMNVEV (reference sequence). This CDR3 contains 15 residues. CDR3 region: CASASMGQGNEKLFF. CDR3 in DNA: TGTGCCAGCGCCTCCATGGGACAGGGAAATGAAAAACTGTTTTTT.

The chain carries TRBV30 and TRBJ2-1, with D tentatively TRBD1 (5 bases). Germline lookup yields CDR1 GTSNPN and CDR2 SVGIG (reference sequence). The V gene lost 0 bases and the J gene lost 6 bases, with 15 bases spanning the gap. The CDR3 sequence is 15 residues long. This CDR3 reads CAWSVFQGRINEQFF. In nucleotides, the CDR3 is TGTGCCTGGAGTGTTTTTCAGGGAAGGATCAATGAGCAGTTCTTC. Supplemented by reference TRBV30 and TRBJ2-1, the full variable domain reads SQTIHQWPATLVQPVGSPLSLECTVEGTSNPNLYWYRQAAGRGLQLLFYSVGIGQISSEVPQNLSASRPQDRQFILSSKKLLLSDSGFYLCAWSVFQGRINEQFFGPGTRLTVL.

Only one count was recorded for this clone. The chain carries TRBV5-6 and TRBJ2-1; 15 bases line up with TRBD2. CDR3 length equals 17 residues. Germline CDR1 reads SGHDT; CDR2 reads YYEEEE. The V and J ends lost 4 bases and 7 bases, in that order; junction bases with no gene match: 9. CDR3 coding DNA: TGTGCCAGCAGCAGAAGAGGACTAGCGGGAGGGCTTAATGAGCAGTTCTTC. Encoded protein: CASSRRGLAGGLNEQFF.

The chain couples TRBV5-1 to TRBJ2-1; D is unresolved. Germline CDR1 reads SGHRS; CDR2 reads YFSETQ. V dropped 1 base and J dropped 7 bases, with 12 bases sitting between them. The CDR3 covers 14 residues. CDR3 loop: CASSLNPVGNEQFF. The CDR3 DNA follows: TGCGCCAGCAGCTTGAACCCAGTTGGGAATGAGCAGTTCTTC.

J is TRBJ1-6 and V is TRBV7-9; no definite D call. With 1 base removed from V and 6 bases from J, the gap between germline ends came to 7 bases. The germline gives CDR1 SEHNR, CDR2 FQNEAQ (reference sequence). The CDR3 has 14 amino acids. The DNA for the CDR3 is TGTGCCAGCAGCTTAGACACGATTAATTCACCCCTCCACTTT. Translating gives CASSLDTINSPLHF.

The chain recombines TRBV7-9 with TRBJ1-6; TRBD1 aligns across 10 bases. Per germline, CDR1 SEHNR and CDR2 FQNEAQ (reference sequence). CDR3 length: 15 residues. Trimming removed 1 base from V and 7 bases from J; junction bases left unmatched: 1. CDR3 sequence: CASSLGDRGNSPLHF. The CDR3 DNA reads as TGTGCCAGCAGCTTAGGGGACAGGGGAAATTCACCCCTCCACTTT.

The chain recombines TRBV5-1 with TRBJ1-4; D is uncertain. The CDR3 consists of 15 residues. CDR1 and CDR2 from the germline V gene are SGHRS and YFSETQ. Trimming removed 0 bases at V and 4 bases at J, with 10 bases between. The CDR3 DNA follows: TGCGCCAGCAGCTTGGGGGGTTCGAGTAATGAAAAACTGTTTTTT. Its protein is CASSLGGSSNEKLFF. The full variable domain, rest sourced from reference TRBV5-1 and TRBJ1-4, is KAGVTQTPRYLIKTRGQQVTLSCSPISGHRSVSWYQQTPGQGLQFLFEYFSETQRNKGNFPGRFSGRQFSNSRSEMNVSTLELGDSALYLCASSLGGSSNEKLFFGSGTQLSVL.

This sequence joins TRBV2 and TRBJ1-6; 8 bases are a match to TRBD1. This CDR3 contains 15 residues. Germline CDR1 SNHLY, CDR2 FYNNEI. The V and J ends lost 6 bases and 6 bases, in that order; junction bases with no gene match: 7. CDR3 nucleotides: TGTGCCAGCAGGGTCCAGGGGGCGATTAATTCACCCCTCCACTTT. This encodes CASRVQGAINSPLHF. Based on the CDR3 plus reference TRBV2 and TRBJ1-6, the full variable domain is EPEVTQTPSHQVTQMGQEVILRCVPISNHLYFYWYRQILGQKVEFLVSFYNNEISEKSEIFDDQFSVERPDGSNFTLKIRSTKLEDSAMYFCASRVQGAINSPLHFGNGTRLTVT.

This clone appeared a few times. J is TRBJ1-4 and V is TRBV6-1; D is uncertain. Per the germline V gene, CDR1 is MNHNS and CDR2 is SASEGT. The CDR3 covers 14 residues. V was pared by 4 bases and J by 4 bases, with 10 bases between. The CDR3 bases are TGTGCCAGCAGTGTATTCGGCGGTAATGAAAAACTGTTTTTT. Translation: CASSVFGGNEKLFF.

The rearrangement uses TRBV19 and TRBJ2-7; D unclear. Trimming shortened V by 5 bases and J by 5 bases, and 13 bases separated the two germline ends. Germline V gene lookup returns CDR1 LNHDA and CDR2 SQIVND (reference sequence). The CDR3 length is 13 residues. The CDR3 spells CASSVGSRNEQYF. DNA of the CDR3: TGTGCCAGTAGTGTCGGGTCTCGAAACGAGCAGTACTTC.

The rearrangement uses TRBV19 and TRBJ2-3; TRBD2 matches 10 bases. Germline V gives CDR1 LNHDA, CDR2 SQIVND (reference sequence). This CDR3 region has 16 residues. Trimming removed 1 base from V and 4 bases from J; junction bases left unmatched: 5. CDR3 loop: CASSIASSGSPDTQYF. The CDR3 DNA sequence: TGTGCCAGTAGTATAGCCTCTAGCGGGAGCCCAGATACGCAGTATTTT.

This chain links TRBV5-1 with TRBJ1-2; perhaps TRBD1 as D (6 bases). Trimming took 4 bases from V and 0 from J, leaving 16 bases between them. In germline, CDR1 is SGHRS, CDR2 YFSETQ. The CDR3 covers 16 residues. The CDR3 loop is CASSRENRDPNYGYTF. The CDR3 nucleotides read TGCGCCAGCAGCCGAGAAAACAGGGATCCTAACTATGGCTACACCTTC. The whole variable domain, filled in from reference TRBV5-1 and TRBJ1-2, reads KAGVTQTPRYLIKTRGQQVTLSCSPISGHRSVSWYQQTPGQGLQFLFEYFSETQRNKGNFPGRFSGRQFSNSRSEMNVSTLELGDSALYLCASSRENRDPNYGYTFGSGTRLTVV.

The chain employs TRBV20-1 and TRBJ2-1; D might be TRBD1 (5 bases). This CDR3 has 11 residues. Germline V lookup: CDR1 DFQATT, CDR2 SNEGSKA (reference sequence). V was cut by 8 bases and J by 5 bases, with 10 bases left in between. The CDR3 protein is CSPGWNNEQFF. In DNA form, the CDR3 reads TGCAGTCCAGGGTGGAACAATGAGCAGTTCTTC.

This chain joins TRBV6-6 and TRBJ2-7, with a possible D match to TRBD1 (6 bases). The V gene's germline CDR1 is MNHNY and CDR2 SVGAGI (reference sequence). The CDR3 is 13 residues long. The V end lost 7 bases, the J end lost 0 bases, and 10 bases lay between the germline ends. The CDR3 coding sequence is TGTGCCAGCAATTCGGGACACTCCTACGAGCAGTACTTC. The encoded protein is CASNSGHSYEQYF.

The CDR3 nucleotides are TGTGCCAGCAGCTTAGGGACACCTAACACTGAAGCTTTCTTT. Translating it yields CASSLGTPNTEAFF. The V call is TRBV7-9, the J call TRBJ1-1; perhaps TRBD1 as D (5 bases). The CDR3 sequence is 14 residues long. The germline V and J ends were trimmed by 1 base and 2 bases, with 8 bases remaining between them. CDR1 and CDR2 from the germline V gene are SEHNR and FQNEAQ (reference sequence).

This clone was recorded a few times. The chain carries TRBV6-1 and TRBJ2-7; 9 bases match TRBD2. Germline-derived CDR1 and CDR2 are MNHNS and SASEGT. The junction had 9 bases not matched to a gene; V was cut back by 7 bases and J by 2 bases. There are 15 residues in the CDR3. The CDR3 sequence: CASNLSSGTPYEQYF. For the CDR3, the DNA is TGTGCCAGCAACCTTTCTAGCGGGACCCCCTACGAGCAGTACTTC.

This clone turned up a few times. V gene TRBV6-5 combines with J gene TRBJ1-5; no clear D. Germline V lookup: CDR1 MNHEY, CDR2 SVGAGI. With 0 bases removed from V and 5 bases from J, the gap between germline ends came to 8 bases. The CDR3 has 14 amino acids. The DNA of the CDR3 is TGTGCCAGCAGTTACTCATCGGGGTATCAGCCCCAGCATTTT. Its protein product is CASSYSSGYQPQHF.

The gene calls are TRBV6-5 and TRBJ2-5; D unclear. The V gene's germline CDR1 is MNHEY and CDR2 SVGAGI. V gave up 1 base and J gave up 5 bases, with 2 bases separating them. This CDR3 is 11 amino acids long. CDR3 DNA: TGTGCCAGCAGTTACTTTGAGACCCAGTACTTC. Its protein is CASSYFETQYF.

The chain joins TRBV5-4 to TRBJ1-2; weak D call: TRBD1 (5 bases). V was trimmed by 7 bases and J by 6 bases, leaving 19 bases between them. The CDR3 loop spans 14 amino acids. Germline lookup yields CDR1 SGHNT and CDR2 YYREEE (reference sequence). The CDR3 loop is CASRGGRTSDGYTF. Here the CDR3 DNA reads TGTGCCAGCCGGGGCGGACGTACATCCGATGGCTACACCTTC.

The V call is TRBV30, the J call TRBJ2-7; D is unclear. The CDR3 is 14 residues long. CDR1 is GTSNPN and CDR2 is SVGIG in the germline V gene (reference sequence). V was clipped by 0 bases and J by 2 bases, with 11 bases between them. CDR3 loop: CAWSVLQQAYEQYF. CDR3 nucleotides: TGTGCCTGGAGTGTACTACAGCAAGCCTACGAGCAGTACTTC. Full variable domain (rest looked up from reference TRBV30 and TRBJ2-7): SQTIHQWPATLVQPVGSPLSLECTVEGTSNPNLYWYRQAAGRGLQLLFYSVGIGQISSEVPQNLSASRPQDRQFILSSKKLLLSDSGFYLCAWSVLQQAYEQYFGPGTRLTVT.